This T cell receptor (beta chain) emerged from a study of cytomegalovirus exposure and HLA in healthy donors. Study at large: An earlier analysis found roughly 110 million unique TCR beta sequences from approximately 190 million T cells. Study observations and caveats: Rare sequences made up most TCRs, while some public TCRs were found in many donors. The classifier reportedly diagnosed cytomegalovirus status with high sensitivity and specificity.

Germline V gene data show CDR1 as SGHDT and CDR2 as YYEEEE. CDR3 length: 12 residues. V lost 1 base and J 8 bases, leaving 9 bases between the germline ends. This clone was detected a few times. What it recognizes is unknown. In the PCR, 60 Vbeta and 13 Jbeta primers were used. TCRdb's copy holds only in-frame clones and misses some; the assay was immunoSEQ multiplex PCR. The repertoire holds 130,000 to 150,000 clones, with around three quarters as singletons. The chain couples TRBV5-6 to TRBJ1-1; unclear D gene. Sequenced sample: PBMCs. The TCR originated in a man aged 30-40 years in good health and CMV-seronegative. DNA for the CDR3: TGTGCCAGCAGCTTGCTACAGCTGGAAGCTTTCTTT. This sequence encodes CASSLLQLEAFF. Supplemented by reference TRBV5-6 and TRBJ1-1, the full variable domain reads DAGVTQSPTHLIKTRGQQVTLRCSPKSGHDTVSWYQQALGQGPQFIFQYYEEEERQRGNFPDRFSGHQFPNYSSELNVNALLLGDSALYLCASSLLQLEAFFGQGTRLTVV.